Following are 7 T cell receptor beta chains from one sample sequenced in a study of OX40 agonist ivuxolimab in advanced cancers. Measured with immunoSEQ multiplex PCR; TCRdb has only the in-frame clones, and not every one. The sample has fewer than 85,000 clones, 90% seen once. Sequenced here: CD4+ or CD8+ T cells sorted from blood, sampled in a trial of the OX40 agonist ivuxolimab. All receptors come from an adult with an advanced solid tumor such as melanoma, head and neck, liver or kidney cancer.

The rearrangement joins TRBV30 to TRBJ2-3; D unresolved. The CDR3 is 12 residues long. V was cut by 4 bases and J by 5 bases, with 10 bases left in between. Germline loops: CDR1 GTSNPN, CDR2 SVGIG (reference sequence). CDR3 bases: TGTGCCTGGACCAGAGTGGTAGATACGCAGTATTTT. Translation: CAWTRVVDTQYF.

The CDR3 nucleotides read TGCGCCAGCAGCCGAAGCCCAGGGGTGAGCACAGATACGCAGTATTTT. Protein sequence: CASSRSPGVSTDTQYF. The V gene is TRBV4-1, the J gene TRBJ2-3; TRBD1 is a possible D gene (6 bases). The CDR3 length is 16 residues. Germline V gene lookup returns CDR1 MGHRA and CDR2 YSYEKL. The V and J ends lost 4 bases and 0 bases respectively, with 14 bases between them.

V usage is TRBV29-1 and J usage is TRBJ2-7; D is uncertain. Trimming left V 5 bases short and J 0 bases short, with 8 bases between. The CDR3 runs to 12 residues. Germline V lookup: CDR1 SQVTM, CDR2 ANQGSEA. This CDR3 is CSVSGYSYEQYF. The CDR3, as DNA: TGCAGCGTTTCGGGCTACTCCTACGAGCAGTACTTC.

Written as DNA, the CDR3 is TGTGCCAGCAGCTTCCCTAGCGACAGAGCAGCGGAGCTGTTTTTT. It yields the protein CASSFPSDRAAELFF. The genes are TRBV5-4 and TRBJ2-2; possible D gene TRBD2, 6 bases. CDR3 length: 15 residues. Trimming left V 2 bases short and J 10 bases short, with 18 bases between. Germline V lookup: CDR1 SGHNT, CDR2 YYREEE (reference sequence). Using reference TRBV5-4 and TRBJ2-2 for the parts outside the CDR3, the full variable domain is ETGVTQSPTHLIKTRGQQVTLRCSSQSGHNTVSWYQQALGQGPQFIFQYYREEENGRGNFPPRFSGLQFPNYSSELNVNALELDDSALYLCASSFPSDRAAELFFGEGSRLTVL.

The chain carries TRBV11-3 and TRBJ2-1; 9 bases match TRBD2. The CDR3 loop spans 13 amino acids. Germline loops: CDR1 SGHNT, CDR2 YENEEA. V gave up 3 bases and J gave up 12 bases; unmatched junction bases: 6. As DNA, the CDR3 is TGTGCCAGCAGCTTTACGGGACTAGCTATGCAGTTCTTC. Amino acid sequence: CASSFTGLAMQFF.

V is TRBV18 and J is TRBJ2-1; 8 bases agree with TRBD1. Germline CDR1 KGHSH, CDR2 LQKENI. The junction had 11 bases not matched to a gene; V was cut back by 6 bases and J by 10 bases. The CDR3 sequence is 14 residues long. The CDR3 protein is CASSDGTGRREQFF. The CDR3 DNA is TGTGCCAGCTCGGATGGGACAGGCCGTCGGGAGCAGTTCTTC.

The chain uses TRBV15 and TRBJ1-1; possible D gene TRBD1, 5 bases. The germline gives CDR1 LNHNV, CDR2 YYDKDF (reference sequence). The CDR3 spans 15 residues. V lost 3 bases and J 1 base, leaving 12 bases between the germline ends. This chain's CDR3 is CATSRGGTSNTEAFF. CDR3 DNA sequence: TGTGCCACCAGCAGGGGGGGGACCTCGAACACTGAAGCTTTCTTT.